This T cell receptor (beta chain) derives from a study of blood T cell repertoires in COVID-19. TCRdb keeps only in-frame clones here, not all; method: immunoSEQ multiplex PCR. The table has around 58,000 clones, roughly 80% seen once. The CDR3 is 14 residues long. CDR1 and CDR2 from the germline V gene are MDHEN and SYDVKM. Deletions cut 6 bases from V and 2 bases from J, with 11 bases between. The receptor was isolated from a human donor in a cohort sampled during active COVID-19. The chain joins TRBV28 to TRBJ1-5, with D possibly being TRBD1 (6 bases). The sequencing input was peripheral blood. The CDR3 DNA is TGTGCCAGCAGAGGGGGTAGCGGCAATCAGCCCCAGCATTTT. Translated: CASRGGSGNQPQHF.